This TCR beta chain was retrieved from a study of cytomegalovirus exposure and HLA in healthy donors. Study results and limitations: There were several of the most significant clusters that appeared linked to common viral pathogens in a later analysis. Most observed TCR sequences were rare, whereas some public TCRs were detected in many donors. Most of the CMV-associated TCR beta chains (in a later analysis) appeared to be HLA-restricted.

The CDR3 sequence is 15 residues long. Germline lookup yields CDR1 MNHEY and CDR2 SMNVEV (reference sequence). V dropped 2 bases and J dropped 2 bases, with 12 bases sitting between them. Notes on this clone: Its specificity is not known.

13 Jbeta primers and 60 Vbeta primers were used for the PCR. Some clones are missing from TCRdb's copy, which holds only in-frame ones; the method was immunoSEQ multiplex PCR. The table has around 140,000 clones, approximately 10% seen once. This clonotype originated in a woman between 40 and 50 years old in good health and CMV-seropositive. The chain joins TRBV27 to TRBJ1-2; maybe TRBD1 (5 bases). Sequenced material: PBMCs. Written as DNA, the CDR3 is TGTGCCAGCAGTTTAACGGCAGGGAGGAACTATGGCTACACCTTC. It codes for CASSLTAGRNYGYTF.